The clone carrying this T cell receptor beta chain was seen more than once but under ten times. The antigen is not known. PCR used 60 Vbeta primers and 13 Jbeta primers. Authors' data handling: In a later analysis, of around 83 million unique beta chains, 9 million to 11 million appeared in at least two donors. Only in-frame clones appear in the TCRdb table, and some are missing; sequencing was by immunoSEQ multiplex PCR. The V and J calls and clone size were taken over from that table, and D and trimming were inferred from the DNA. Among about 200,000 clones listed, over 70% were seen once. This sample is drawn from a study of cytomegalovirus exposure and HLA in healthy donors. Study-wide points: TCR beta chain V- and J-gene trimming was linked, in a later analysis, to a missense variant in DCLRE1C. In vitro confirmation showed three CMV-associated chains to be CMV antigen specific. Among CMV-associated TCR beta chains, most appeared HLA-restricted in a later analysis.

Sequencing was done on a sample of PBMCs. This receptor was obtained from a man aged 30 to 39 in good health and CMV-seronegative.

CDR3 protein: CAALGGPAGNTIYF. Here the CDR3 DNA reads TGTGCCGCTCTGGGGGGGCCCGCTGGAAACACCATATATTTT. The rearrangement links TRBV6-5 to TRBJ1-3; possibly TRBD1 for D (6 bases). CDR1 is MNHEY, CDR2 SVGAGI, per germline. V lost 11 bases and J 2 bases, leaving 16 bases between the germline ends. The CDR3 spans 14 residues.